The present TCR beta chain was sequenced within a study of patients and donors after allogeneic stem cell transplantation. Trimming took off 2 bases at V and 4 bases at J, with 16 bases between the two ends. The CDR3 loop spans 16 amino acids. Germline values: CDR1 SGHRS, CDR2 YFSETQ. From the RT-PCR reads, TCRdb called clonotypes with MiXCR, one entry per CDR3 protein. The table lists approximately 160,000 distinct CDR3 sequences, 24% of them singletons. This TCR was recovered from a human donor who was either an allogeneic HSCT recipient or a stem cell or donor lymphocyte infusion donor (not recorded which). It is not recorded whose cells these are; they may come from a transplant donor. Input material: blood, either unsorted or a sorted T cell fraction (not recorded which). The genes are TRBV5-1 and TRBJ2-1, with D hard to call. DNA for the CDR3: TGCGCCAGCAGCTTCTCCCCCTCAGGAGTATACAATGAGCAGTTCTTC. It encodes CASSFSPSGVYNEQFF.